This T cell receptor beta chain stems from a study of cytomegalovirus exposure and HLA in healthy donors. Broader study findings: Later analysis identified several of the most significant clusters that appeared linked to common viral pathogens. Later analysis identified 16,951 TCR beta sequences associated with HLA alleles, using a false discovery rate threshold of 0.05. Later work found most CMV-associated TCR beta chains apparently HLA-restricted. In vitro confirmation showed three CMV-associated chains to be CMV antigen specific.

To note about this clone: The antigen is unknown.

PCR amplification relied on 60 Vbeta primers (plus 13 Jbeta primers). Profiled with immunoSEQ multiplex PCR; TCRdb holds only in-frame clones, not every one. The sample has around 180,000 clones, 84% seen once; the top ten hold about 0.25%. The CDR3 length is 16 residues. V was cut by 3 bases and J by 1 base, with 15 bases left in between. Germline loops: CDR1 MGHDK, CDR2 SYGVNS. This sequence originates from a boy aged 5-17 years in good health and CMV-seronegative. This chain links TRBV25-1 with TRBJ1-1; a weak D match, TRBD1 (5 bases). The specimen was PBMCs. For the CDR3, the DNA is TGTGCCAGCAGTGACGGACACCGAGCTTCGAACACTGAAGCTTTCTTT. Translated: CASSDGHRASNTEAFF.